These 30 T cell receptor beta chains share one sample of origin, sequenced in a study of cytomegalovirus exposure and HLA in healthy donors. A multiplex PCR was run with 60 Vbeta primers and 13 Jbeta primers. Here immunoSEQ multiplex PCR was the method, and the copy in TCRdb shows in-frame clones only, minus some. Its table lists about 110,000 clones. Material for sequencing was PBMCs. The receptors originated from a man in his forties or fifties in good health and CMV-seropositive.

Here the CDR3 DNA reads TGTGCCAGCAGCTTACCCCCCGCAGGCATGAACACTGAAGCTTTCTTT. Protein sequence: CASSLPPAGMNTEAFF. The chain recombines TRBV11-2 with TRBJ1-1; D remains ambiguous. The CDR3 is 16 residues long. The V and J ends lost 2 bases and 0 bases respectively, with 13 bases between them. CDR1 is SGHAT, CDR2 FQNNGV, per germline.

The V call is TRBV6-1, the J call TRBJ1-1; D remains unclear. From germline, CDR1 is MNHNS and CDR2 SASEGT. The V and J ends lost 8 bases and 3 bases respectively, with 16 bases between them. The CDR3 contains 14 residues. The CDR3 DNA reads TGTGCCAGCTGCTTGACGGGTGGTTACACTGAAGCTTTCTTT. Its protein product is CASCLTGGYTEAFF.

V is TRBV7-7 and J is TRBJ2-5; 8 nucleotides line up with TRBD2. Germline V gene lookup returns CDR1 SSHAT and CDR2 FNYEAQ (reference sequence). J was trimmed by 4 bases and V by 1 base; bases with no gene match: 5. This CDR3 has 15 residues. In DNA, the CDR3 is TGTGCCAGCAGCTTAGTAGGGACTAGAGGAGAGACCCAGTACTTC. It yields the protein CASSLVGTRGETQYF.

The chain uses TRBV5-8 and TRBJ2-5; D might be TRBD2 (5 bases). This CDR3 region has 14 residues. Germline V gives CDR1 SGHTS, CDR2 YDEGEE. V was clipped by 0 bases and J by 14 bases, with 20 bases between them. CDR3 sequence: CASSLGRASETRYF. The CDR3 coding sequence is TGTGCCAGCAGCTTGGGGCGGGCATCAGAGACCCGCTACTTC.

CDR3 sequence (DNA): TGTGCCAGCAGCCAACCAGGGAGCCCGAGCGGGAGCTTAGCTGGAATGACGCAGTATTTT. Translation: CASSQPGSPSGSLAGMTQYF. The chain links TRBV14 to TRBJ2-3; 8 positions match TRBD2. The CDR3 is 20 residues long. V shed 2 bases and J 9 bases; nucleotides not matched to a gene: 25. CDR1 and CDR2 from the germline V gene are SGHDN and FVKESK.

Comment on this clone: The sample contains more than one DNA sequence encoding this CDR3. The CDR3 region has the DNA TGTGCCAGCTCACCGAACAGGGGGCAAGAGACCCAGTACTTC. Protein: CASSPNRGQETQYF. The V and J genes are TRBV18 and TRBJ2-5; 8 positions agree with TRBD1. The CDR3 has 14 residues. Germline V gene lookup returns CDR1 KGHSH and CDR2 LQKENI. Germline trimming cut 3 bases from V and 2 bases from J; bases unmatched to any gene: 2. The whole variable domain, filled in from reference TRBV18 and TRBJ2-5, reads NAGVMQNPRHLVRRRGQEARLRCSPMKGHSHVYWYRQLPEEGLKFMVYLQKENIIDESGMPKERFSAEFPKEGPSILRIQQVVRGDSAAYFCASSPNRGQETQYFGPGTRLLVL.

The rearrangement uses TRBV27 and TRBJ1-2; unclear D gene. V was cut by 3 bases and J by 3 bases, with 8 bases left in between. The germline V gene encodes CDR1 MNHEY and CDR2 SMNVEV (reference sequence). The length of the CDR3 is 13 residues. The CDR3 loop reads CASSFQDYYGYTF. CDR3 sequence (DNA): TGTGCCAGCAGTTTCCAGGACTACTATGGCTACACCTTC.

V gene TRBV6-8 combines with J gene TRBJ2-1, with 7 nucleotides matching TRBD1. CDR3 length: 17 residues. Germline V gives CDR1 MNHGY, CDR2 SAAAGT. V was clipped by 2 bases and J by 12 bases; unmatched bases: 19. For the CDR3, the DNA is TGTGCCAGCAGTTACGCCACCAATTCTCTACAGGGGCAGGGGCAGTTCTTC. Its translation is CASSYATNSLQGQGQFF.

The chain is built from TRBV10-3 and TRBJ2-3; a weak D match, TRBD2 (6 bases). The CDR3 is 13 amino acids. Germline CDR1 reads ENHRY; CDR2 reads SYGVKD. V lost 10 bases to trimming and J lost 5 bases, with 16 bases between them. CDR3 protein: CATRLDYRDTQYF. The CDR3 DNA is TGTGCCACCCGACTAGACTACAGAGATACGCAGTATTTT.

The chain couples TRBV7-9 to TRBJ2-1; 8 bases are a match to TRBD1. CDR3 length equals 15 residues. V trimming: 1 base; J trimming: 7 bases; junction bases outside the gene matches: 6. CDR1 is SEHNR and CDR2 is FQNEAQ in the germline V gene (reference sequence). The CDR3: CASSLVQGAVNEQFF. The CDR3, as DNA: TGTGCCAGCAGCTTAGTTCAGGGGGCAGTGAATGAGCAGTTCTTC.

The chain recombines TRBV7-2 with TRBJ1-1; D possibly corresponds to TRBD1 (5 bases). Deletions cut 0 bases from V and 4 bases from J, with 9 bases between. This CDR3 has 14 amino acids. Per germline, CDR1 SGHTA and CDR2 FQGNSA. Written as DNA, the CDR3 is TGTGCCAGCAGCTTAGCCAGGGTCGGCACTGAAGCTTTCTTT. Amino acid sequence: CASSLARVGTEAFF.

V usage is TRBV28 and J usage is TRBJ1-1, with D maybe TRBD1 (6 bases). Germline lookup yields CDR1 MDHEN and CDR2 SYDVKM. This CDR3 has 17 residues. V shed 4 bases and J shed 1 base, with 19 bases lying between them. The DNA of the CDR3 is TGTGCCAGCAGTTCCCACGGATGGGGGCGCGAGAACACTGAAGCTTTCTTT. This encodes CASSSHGWGRENTEAFF.

The chain carries TRBV6-5 and TRBJ1-6; 7 nucleotides agree with TRBD1. Per the germline V gene, CDR1 is MNHEY and CDR2 is SVGAGI. V was clipped by 1 base and J by 4 bases; unmatched bases: 1. This CDR3 region has 15 residues. DNA of the CDR3: TGTGCCAGCAGTTACTTCAGGGGGTATAATTCACCCCTCCACTTT. Translating it yields CASSYFRGYNSPLHF.

This sequence joins TRBV18 and TRBJ1-2, with D tentatively TRBD1 (6 bases). CDR1 and CDR2 (germline): KGHSH, LQKENI. The CDR3 extends over 15 amino acids. V shed 0 bases and J shed 7 bases, with 15 bases lying between them. The CDR3 nucleotides read TGTGCCAGCTCACCACCGGACAGACCTGTGGGTGGCTACACCTTC. Translating it yields CASSPPDRPVGGYTF.

This rearrangement joins TRBV7-6 to TRBJ2-7, with D maybe TRBD1 (6 bases). V was trimmed by 5 bases and J by 4 bases, leaving 15 bases between them. CDR1 is SGHVS, CDR2 FNYEAQ, per germline. CDR3 length equals 14 residues. CDR3 nucleotides: TGTGCCAGCAGCACGACGGACAGCCAATACGAGCAGTACTTC. Its protein product is CASSTTDSQYEQYF. Variable domain in full (rest from reference TRBV7-6 and TRBJ2-7): GAGVSQSPRYKVTKRGQDVALRCDPISGHVSLYWYRQALGQGPEFLTYFNYEAQQDKSGLPNDRFSAERPEGSISTLTIQRTEQRDSAMYRCASSTTDSQYEQYFGPGTRLTVT.

V usage is TRBV5-1 and J usage is TRBJ2-5; 12 bases line up with TRBD1. Trimming took 0 bases from V and 14 from J; bases not matched to a gene: 11. The CDR3 runs to 15 residues. CDR1 and CDR2 (germline): SGHRS, YFSETQ. CDR3 region: CASSLVGGQGALNYF. The CDR3, as DNA: TGCGCCAGCAGCTTGGTTGGGGGACAGGGGGCGCTGAATTACTTC.

The chain has TRBV15 and TRBJ2-7, with a possible D match to TRBD2 (5 bases). Germline-derived CDR1 and CDR2 are LNHNV and YYDKDF (reference sequence). V lost 0 bases and J lost 2, with 8 bases in between. The CDR3 contains 14 residues. CDR3 region: CATSRERDTYEQYF. CDR3 DNA sequence: TGTGCCACCAGCAGAGAACGGGATACCTACGAGCAGTACTTC.

The chain employs TRBV19 and TRBJ2-4; D gene ambiguous. CDR3 length: 12 amino acids. V was clipped by 5 bases and J by 9 bases, with 11 bases between them. The germline CDR1 and CDR2 sequences are LNHDA and SQIVND (reference sequence). CDR3 nucleotides: TGTGCCAGTAGTGAAACAGTTCGCATTCAGTACTTC. Its translation: CASSETVRIQYF.

This chain links TRBV21-1 with TRBJ2-3; the D segment call TRBD1 is taken from the table without a DNA check. TRBV21-1 is classified as a pseudogene. The CDR3 is 20 residues long. In nucleotides, the CDR3 is TGTGCCAGCAGCCTACGGGACAATAAAGGTCGGAAGTTGGGCGCAGATACGCAGTATTTT. It codes for CASSLRDNKGRKLGADTQYF.

The V gene is TRBV19, the J gene TRBJ1-2; no clear D. CDR3 length: 15 residues. V was cut by 1 base and J by 4 bases, with 13 bases left in between. Germline lookup yields CDR1 LNHDA and CDR2 SQIVND (reference sequence). The CDR3 DNA reads TGTGCCAGTAGTATAGCCGGCAACTCGGGCTATGGCTACACCTTC. Protein: CASSIAGNSGYGYTF.

This chain uses TRBV2 with TRBJ2-1; 7 bases are a match to TRBD2. The CDR3 sequence is 11 residues long. After removal of 5 bases from V and 15 bases from J, the junction contained 7 bases not matched to a gene. The V gene's germline CDR1 is SNHLY and CDR2 FYNNEI. As DNA, the CDR3 is TGTGCCAGCAGTACGCGGGAGTATCTGTTCTTC. Its translation: CASSTREYLFF.

The V gene is TRBV10-3, the J gene TRBJ2-5; TRBD2 aligns across 15 bases. Germline V CDR1 and CDR2: ENHRY, SYGVKD. The CDR3 sequence is 18 residues long. J gave up 0 bases and V 3 bases, and 5 bases lay outside the gene matches. DNA for the CDR3: TGTGCCATCAGTGAAGGGACTAGCGGGAGGCTAGACCAAGAGACCCAGTACTTC. It is translated as CAISEGTSGRLDQETQYF.

V is TRBV20-1 and J is TRBJ2-3; possible D gene TRBD1, 5 bases. Germline V gives CDR1 DFQATT, CDR2 SNEGSKA (reference sequence). CDR3 length equals 11 residues. V lost 2 bases, J lost 9 bases, and 9 bases lay in between. The CDR3 is CSARLQGTQYF. CDR3 nucleotide sequence: TGCAGTGCTAGATTGCAGGGAACGCAGTATTTT.

The chain uses TRBV7-9 and TRBJ2-7; no reliable D call. V lost 3 bases to trimming and J lost 6 bases, with 12 bases between them. The CDR3 runs 13 residues. Per the germline V gene, CDR1 is SEHNR and CDR2 is FQNEAQ (reference sequence). The CDR3 loop reads CASSFRYSAEQYF. CDR3 sequence (DNA): TGTGCCAGCAGCTTTCGTTACTCTGCCGAGCAGTACTTC. The full variable domain, in which reference TRBV7-9 and TRBJ2-7 provide the parts outside the CDR3, is DTGVSQNPRHKITKRGQNVTFRCDPISEHNRLYWYRQTLGQGPEFLTYFQNEAQLEKSRLLSDRFSAERPKGSFSTLEIQRTEQGDSAMYLCASSFRYSAEQYFGPGTRLTVT.

The V gene is TRBV15, the J gene TRBJ2-1, with D tentatively TRBD2 (6 bases). The V gene's germline CDR1 is LNHNV and CDR2 YYDKDF (reference sequence). V was pared by 1 base and J by 10 bases, with 14 bases between. The CDR3 totals 14 residues. CDR3 DNA: TGTGCCACCAGCAGAGGCGGAGGGCCTGAGGAGCAGTTCTTC. It yields the protein CATSRGGGPEEQFF.

V and J are TRBV6-6 and TRBJ2-7; D is unresolved. CDR1 MNHNY and CDR2 SVGAGI come from the germline V gene (reference sequence). V gave up 2 bases and J gave up 1 base, with 6 bases separating them. The CDR3 is 13 residues long. CDR3 amino acids: CASSYPVSYEQYF. The DNA for the CDR3 is TGTGCCAGCAGTTACCCGGTATCCTACGAGCAGTACTTC.

This chain connects TRBV2 to TRBJ1-1; D perhaps matches TRBD1 (6 bases). The V and J ends lost 6 bases and 4 bases respectively, with 15 bases between them. The germline gives CDR1 SNHLY, CDR2 FYNNEI. CDR3 length equals 14 residues. The chain's CDR3 is CASRRGGSGTEAFF. CDR3 sequence (DNA): TGTGCCAGCAGGAGGGGGGGTTCGGGCACTGAAGCTTTCTTT.

The chain links TRBV27 to TRBJ2-1; a possible D gene is TRBD2 (6 bases). Trimming took 6 bases from V and 15 from J, leaving 24 bases between them. The CDR3 sequence is 14 residues long. The germline gives CDR1 MNHEY, CDR2 SMNVEV (reference sequence). The CDR3 loop reads CASRLGGMGRPAFF. As DNA, the CDR3 is TGTGCCAGCAGGTTGGGGGGAATGGGTCGTCCAGCGTTCTTC.

The V and J genes are TRBV6-5 and TRBJ2-7, with 8 bases that match TRBD2. V dropped 6 bases and J dropped 3; count of bases not matched to a gene: 10. Germline CDR1 reads MNHEY; CDR2 reads SVGAGI. The CDR3 totals 15 residues. CDR3 coding DNA: TGTGCCAGCAGCCCGGCCGGGGGGGGGAACTACGAGCAGTACTTC. This translates into CASSPAGGGNYEQYF.

This chain connects TRBV28 to TRBJ2-7; 8 bases fit TRBD1. CDR3 size: 14 residues. Looked up from germline, CDR1 is MDHEN and CDR2 is SYDVKM. The J segment lost 5 bases and the V segment lost 7 bases, leaving 10 bases of the junction unmatched. CDR3 DNA: TGTGCCAGCATTTCCGGACAGGGTGTCAACGAGCAGTACTTC. Its translation: CASISGQGVNEQYF.